The rows below give T cell receptor beta chains drawn from one sample of a study of T cell changes during pregnancy in multiple sclerosis. This table comes from immunoSEQ multiplex PCR, and its TCRdb copy is limited to in-frame clones, with some not included. The sample includes around 83,000 clones, about 89% seen only once; the top ten take less than 0.6%. The sample here was CD4+ T cells from peripheral blood mononuclear cells, taken in the second trimester of pregnancy. The receptors derive from a female donor with multiple sclerosis, enrolled in a pregnancy study. The CDR3 runs from the conserved cysteine through the conserved F or W. D genes are given only for firm matches. Expanded clones are given a class, and other clones once, few, many or no size at all.

. | TRBJ2-2 | . | TRBV28 | CASSLIQRTGELFF | TGTGCCAGCAGTTTGATCCAGCGCACCGGGGAGCTGTTTTTT
TRBD2 | TRBJ2-5 | . | TRBV9 | CASSVVGLAGVETQYF | TGTGCCAGCAGCGTAGTGGGTCTAGCGGGAGTTGAGACCCAGTACTTC
TRBD2 | TRBJ2-3 | . | TRBV7-3 | CASSLRASGGAGSTDTQYF | TGTGCCAGCAGCTTAAGGGCTAGCGGGGGGGCTGGGAGCACAGATACGCAGTATTTT
TRBD1 | TRBJ1-5 | . | TRBV27 | CASKRSGGGFRPQHF | TGTGCCAGCAAGCGTTCTGGAGGGGGCTTTCGGCCCCAGCATTTT
. | TRBJ1-4 | . | TRBV15 | CATSRDTRNEKLFF | TGTGCCACCAGCAGAGATACTAGGAATGAAAAACTGTTTTTT
. | TRBJ1-1 | . | TRBV7-2 | CASSLGAGMNTEAFF | TGTGCCAGCAGCTTAGGGGCAGGCATGAACACTGAAGCTTTCTTT
TRBD2 | TRBJ2-1 | . | TRBV5-1 | CASSFLLAGTYNEQFF | TGCGCCAGCAGCTTCCTTCTAGCGGGAACTTACAATGAGCAGTTCTTC
TRBD1 | TRBJ2-7 | few | TRBV30 | CAWTGPGQGYEQYF | TGTGCCTGGACCGGGCCGGGACAGGGGTACGAGCAGTACTTC
TRBD2 | TRBJ2-1 | . | TRBV4-3 | CASSPLAGNEQFF | TGCGCCAGCAGCCCACTAGCGGGGAATGAGCAGTTCTTC
TRBD1 | TRBJ1-1 | few | TRBV10-3 | CAIGQGPGEAFF | TGTGCCATAGGACAGGGGCCGGGGGAAGCTTTCTTT
TRBD1 | TRBJ1-5 | few | TRBV12-5 | CASGLVLDRAGGPQHF | TGTGCTAGTGGTTTGGTACTGGACAGGGCAGGCGGGCCCCAGCATTTT
TRBD1 | TRBJ1-1 | . | TRBV18 | CASSPVSGQEMNTEAFF | TGTGCCAGCTCACCAGTATCGGGACAGGAAATGAACACTGAAGCTTTCTTT
TRBD1 | TRBJ1-3 | . | TRBV7-2 | CASSPQGVQGGSGNTIYF | TGTGCCAGCAGCCCCCAGGGGGTGCAGGGTGGTTCTGGAAACACCATATATTTT
. | TRBJ1-1 | few | TRBV6-5 | CASSYSGPTVNTEAFF | TGTGCCAGCAGTTACTCGGGGCCAACAGTGAACACTGAAGCTTTCTTT
TRBD2 | TRBJ2-2 | . | TRBV29-1 | CSAKRGSGGAHTGELFF | TGCAGCGCCAAGCGCGGTAGCGGGGGGGCCCACACCGGGGAGCTGTTTTTT